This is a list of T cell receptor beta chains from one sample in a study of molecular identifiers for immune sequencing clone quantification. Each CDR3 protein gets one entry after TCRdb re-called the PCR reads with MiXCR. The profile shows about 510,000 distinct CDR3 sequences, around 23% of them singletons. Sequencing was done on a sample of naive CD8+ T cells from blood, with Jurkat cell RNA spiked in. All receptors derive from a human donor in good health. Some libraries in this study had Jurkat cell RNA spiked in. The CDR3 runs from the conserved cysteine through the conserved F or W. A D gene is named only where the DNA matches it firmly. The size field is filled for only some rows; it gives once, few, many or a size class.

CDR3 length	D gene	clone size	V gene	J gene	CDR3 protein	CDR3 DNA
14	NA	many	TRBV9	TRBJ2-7	CASSVMSGDYEQYF	TGTGCCAGCAGCGTGATGTCCGGAGACTACGAGCAGTACTTC
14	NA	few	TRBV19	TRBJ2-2	CASSIFLASGELFF	TGTGCCAGTAGTATATTCCTGGCCTCCGGGGAGCTGTTTTTT
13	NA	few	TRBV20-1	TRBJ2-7	CSDRDRSSYEQYF	TGCAGTGATCGAGACAGGAGCTCCTACGAGCAGTACTTC
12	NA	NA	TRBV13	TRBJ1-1	CASSPRTGEAFF	TGTGCCAGCAGCCCCCGGACGGGTGAAGCTTTCTTT
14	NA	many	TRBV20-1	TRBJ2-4	CSARPTLAKNIQYF	TGCAGTGCTAGACCCACCTTAGCCAAAAACATTCAGTACTTC
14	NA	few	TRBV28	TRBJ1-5	CASSLDLRGQPQHF	TGTGCCAGCAGTTTGGATCTCAGGGGACAGCCCCAGCATTTT
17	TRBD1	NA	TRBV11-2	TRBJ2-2	CASSPSLTGKNTGELFF	TGTGCCAGCAGCCCATCACTGACAGGGAAAAACACCGGGGAGCTGTTTTTT
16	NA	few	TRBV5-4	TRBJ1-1	CASSLMETIISSEAFF	TGTGCCAGCAGCTTAATGGAGACTATAATCTCGAGTGAAGCTTTCTTT
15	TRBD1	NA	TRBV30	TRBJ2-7	CAWSPLGQGAYEQYF	TGTGCCTGGAGCCCCTTGGGACAGGGGGCCTACGAGCAGTACTTC
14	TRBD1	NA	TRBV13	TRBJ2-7	CASSSPGQGGGQYF	TGTGCCAGCAGCTCACCGGGACAGGGGGGCGGGCAGTACTTC
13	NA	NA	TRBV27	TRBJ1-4	CAGMNLLNEKLFF	TGTGCCGGCATGAACCTTTTAAATGAAAAACTGTTTTTT
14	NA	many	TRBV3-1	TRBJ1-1	CASSRLEGSTEAFF	TGTGCCAGCAGCCGACTGGAGGGTTCCACTGAAGCTTTCTTT
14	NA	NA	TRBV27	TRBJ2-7	CASSLYGSTYEQYF	TGTGCCAGCAGTTTATACGGCAGTACCTACGAGCAGTACTTC
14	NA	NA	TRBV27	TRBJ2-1	CASSLGGGRIEQFF	TGTGCCAGCAGTCTCGGCGGGGGCCGGATTGAGCAGTTCTTC
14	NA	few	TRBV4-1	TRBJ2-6	CASSPLLGANVLTF	TGCGCCAGCAGCCCCTTGTTAGGGGCCAACGTCCTGACTTTC
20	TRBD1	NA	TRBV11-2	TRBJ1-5	CASSLYLSGGNLGSNQPQHF	TGTGCCAGCAGCTTATATTTGTCAGGGGGCAATCTGGGGAGCAATCAGCCCCAGCATTTT
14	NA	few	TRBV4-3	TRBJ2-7	CASSQYRDSYEQYF	TGCGCCAGCAGCCAATACAGGGACTCCTACGAGCAGTACTTC
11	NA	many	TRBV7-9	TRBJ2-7	CASTLGNEQYF	TGTGCCAGCACATTAGGGAACGAGCAGTACTTC
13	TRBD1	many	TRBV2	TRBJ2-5	CASSGTVQETQYF	TGTGCCAGCAGCGGGACAGTCCAAGAGACCCAGTACTTC
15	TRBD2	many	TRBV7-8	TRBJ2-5	CASSLPGLAEETQYF	TGTGCCAGCAGCTTGCCGGGACTAGCGGAAGAGACCCAGTACTTC
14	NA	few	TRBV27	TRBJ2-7	CASSLDVGPYEQYF	TGTGCCAGCAGTTTAGATGTAGGCCCCTACGAGCAGTACTTC
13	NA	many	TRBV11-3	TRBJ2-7	CASSLAYTYEQYF	TGTGCCAGCAGCTTAGCATATACCTACGAGCAGTACTTC
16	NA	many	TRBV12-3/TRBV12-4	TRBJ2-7	CASSFGGIRDGWEQYF	TGTGCCAGCAGTTTTGGTGGAATTAGGGATGGTTGGGAGCAGTACTTC
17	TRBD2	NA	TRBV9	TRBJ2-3	CASSTRGLAGSTDTQYF	TGTGCCAGCAGCACGAGGGGACTAGCGGGATCAACAGATACGCAGTATTTT
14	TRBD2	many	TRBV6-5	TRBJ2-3	CASSRGSGRDTQYF	TGTGCCAGCAGCCGGGGTAGCGGGAGAGATACGCAGTATTTT
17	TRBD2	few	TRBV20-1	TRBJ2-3	CSAEPPGTSVSTDTQYF	TGCAGTGCTGAACCGCCGGGGACTAGCGTTAGCACAGATACGCAGTATTTT
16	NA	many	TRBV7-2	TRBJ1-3	CASSFEGQPSGNTIYF	TGTGCCAGCAGCTTTGAAGGACAGCCCTCTGGAAACACCATATATTTT
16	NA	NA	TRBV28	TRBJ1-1	CASSPLGRASDIEAFF	TGTGCCAGCAGTCCCCTAGGTCGGGCCTCGGACATTGAAGCTTTCTTT
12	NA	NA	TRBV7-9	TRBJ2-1	CASSLGIDEQFF	TGTGCCAGCAGCTTAGGTATAGATGAGCAGTTCTTC
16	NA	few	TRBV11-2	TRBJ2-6	CASSSHWDSGANVLTF	TGTGCCAGCAGCTCACACTGGGATTCTGGGGCCAACGTCCTGACTTTC
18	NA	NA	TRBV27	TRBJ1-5	CASSLSGPGSIGNRPQHF	TGTGCCAGCAGTTTATCGGGCCCCGGGTCAATAGGGAATCGGCCCCAGCATTTT
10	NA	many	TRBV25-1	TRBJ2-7	CASSSLHLYF	TGTGCCAGCAGTTCCCTCCATCTGTACTTC
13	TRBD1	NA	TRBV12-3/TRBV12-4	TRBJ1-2	CASSPGTGVGYTF	TGTGCCAGCAGTCCCGGGACAGGGGTTGGCTACACCTTC
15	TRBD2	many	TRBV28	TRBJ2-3	CASLASGRATDTQYF	TGTGCCAGCCTTGCTAGCGGGAGGGCTACAGATACGCAGTATTTT
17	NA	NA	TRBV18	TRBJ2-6	CASSPQAQSERANVLTF	TGTGCCAGCTCACCTCAGGCACAGAGTGAGCGGGCCAACGTCCTGACTTTC
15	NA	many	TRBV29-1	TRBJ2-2	CSATGSGQVTGELFF	TGCAGCGCCACCGGGAGTGGGCAGGTTACCGGGGAGCTGTTTTTT
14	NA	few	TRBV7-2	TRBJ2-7	CASSIIQGSYEQYF	TGTGCCAGCAGCATAATACAGGGTTCCTACGAGCAGTACTTC
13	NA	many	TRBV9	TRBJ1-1	CASSAAGLTEAFF	TGTGCCAGCAGCGCCGCAGGGTTAACTGAAGCTTTCTTT
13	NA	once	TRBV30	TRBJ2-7	CAWNADRTYEQYF	TGTGCCTGGAATGCAGACAGAACCTACGAGCAGTACTTC
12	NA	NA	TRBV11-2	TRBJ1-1	CASRMGATEAFF	TGTGCCAGCAGGATGGGGGCCACTGAAGCTTTCTTT
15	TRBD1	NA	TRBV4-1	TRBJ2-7	CASSQGTGGLVEQYF	TGCGCCAGCAGCCAGGGGACAGGGGGTCTGGTCGAGCAGTACTTC
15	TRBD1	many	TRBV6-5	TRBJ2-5	CASSLQGDFQETQYF	TGTGCCAGCAGTTTACAGGGGGACTTCCAAGAGACCCAGTACTTC
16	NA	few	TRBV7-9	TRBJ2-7	CASSGGQGPIRYEQYF	TGTGCCAGCAGCGGTGGTCAAGGCCCGATCCGCTACGAGCAGTACTTC
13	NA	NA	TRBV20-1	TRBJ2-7	CSARDMRDYEQYF	TGCAGTGCTAGAGATATGAGGGACTACGAGCAGTACTTC
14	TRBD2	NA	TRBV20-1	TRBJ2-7	CSAKGASGSYEQYF	TGCAGTGCCAAGGGCGCTAGCGGGTCCTACGAGCAGTACTTC
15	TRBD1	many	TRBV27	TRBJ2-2	CASSPRDRSSGELFF	TGTGCCAGCAGTCCCCGGGACAGGTCGAGCGGGGAGCTGTTTTTT
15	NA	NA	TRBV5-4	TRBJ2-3	CASSLRFTGSDTQYF	TGTGCCAGCAGCTTAAGATTTACTGGGTCGGATACGCAGTATTTT
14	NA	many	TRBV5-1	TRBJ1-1	CASSLGTVQTEAFF	TGCGCCAGCAGCTTGGGGACAGTTCAAACTGAAGCTTTCTTT
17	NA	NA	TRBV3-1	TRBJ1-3	CASSQDRQKSSGNTIYF	TGTGCCAGCAGCCAAGATAGGCAGAAATCCTCTGGAAACACCATATATTTT
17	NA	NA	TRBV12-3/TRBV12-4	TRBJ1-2	CASSSYSQGWGDYGYTF	TGTGCCAGCAGTTCCTATAGTCAGGGTTGGGGCGACTATGGCTACACCTTC
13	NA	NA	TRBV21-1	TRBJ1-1	CASSRLRKTEAFF	TGTGCCAGCAGCAGGCTAAGGAAGACTGAAGCTTTCTTT
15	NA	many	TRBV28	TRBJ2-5	CASSLFRERAETQYF	TGTGCCAGCAGTTTGTTCCGGGAGAGGGCAGAGACCCAGTACTTC
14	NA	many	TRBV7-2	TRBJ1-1	CASSLYLGSPEAFF	TGTGCCAGCAGCTTATATCTGGGGAGCCCTGAAGCTTTCTTT
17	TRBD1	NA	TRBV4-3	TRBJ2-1	CASSLQLTGQGNNEQFF	TGCGCCAGCAGCCTGCAACTGACGGGACAGGGCAACAATGAGCAGTTCTTC
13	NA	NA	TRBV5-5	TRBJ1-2	CASSSTVGDGYTF	TGTGCCAGCAGCTCGACAGTGGGGGATGGCTACACCTTC
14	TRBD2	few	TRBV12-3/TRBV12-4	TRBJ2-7	CASSIPGGWGEQYF	TGTGCCAGCAGCATCCCGGGAGGATGGGGAGAGCAGTACTTC